Reported below is one T cell receptor beta chain. Method: immunoSEQ multiplex PCR; TCRdb's copy keeps in-frame clones and lacks some. The data hold approximately 440,000 clones, with around 90% observed a single time. The data were obtained in a study of blood T cell repertoires in COVID-19. Across the study: Nucleic acid was either cDNA or gDNA, and it came from T cells, B-cell-depleted T cells, or PBMCs.

Germline CDR1 and CDR2: SNHLY and FYNNEI. The CDR3 totals 15 residues. V trimming: 7 bases; J trimming: 1 base; junction bases outside the gene matches: 6. The chain is built from TRBV2 and TRBJ2-3; 9 nucleotides align to TRBD1. The clonotype comes from a young man who had recovered from COVID-19. The sequenced sample consisted of PBMCs or T cells enriched from blood (not recorded which). The CDR3 DNA sequence: TGTGCCAGCATTTCCCGGGACAGGGGCACAGATACGCAGTATTTT. Translation: CASISRDRGTDTQYF.